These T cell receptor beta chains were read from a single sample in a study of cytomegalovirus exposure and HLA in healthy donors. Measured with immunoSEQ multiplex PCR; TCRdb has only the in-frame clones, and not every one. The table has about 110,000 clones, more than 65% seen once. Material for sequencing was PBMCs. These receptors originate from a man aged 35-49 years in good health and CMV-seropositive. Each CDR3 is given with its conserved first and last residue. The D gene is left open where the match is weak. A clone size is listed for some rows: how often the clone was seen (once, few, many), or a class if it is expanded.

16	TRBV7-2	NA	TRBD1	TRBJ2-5	TGTGCCAGCAGCTCATACGGGACAGGGAAACAAGAGACCCAGTACTTC	CASSSYGTGKQETQYF
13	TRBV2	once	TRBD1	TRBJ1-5	TGTGCCAGCAGCGGACAGGACCCGAGCGCCCAGCATTTT	CASSGQDPSAQHF
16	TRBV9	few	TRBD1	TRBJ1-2	TGTGCCAGCAGCGTGGGGGGACAGGGTCAACTATATGGCTACACCTTC	CASSVGGQGQLYGYTF
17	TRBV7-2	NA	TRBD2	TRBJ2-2	TGTGCCAGCAGCTTAGTAGCGGGGGCCCCGAACACCGGGGAGCTGTTTTTT	CASSLVAGAPNTGELFF
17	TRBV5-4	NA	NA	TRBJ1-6	TGTGCCAGCAGCTTGGTCGCGGGGGCCGGTCCGGGATCACCCCTCCACTTT	CASSLVAGAGPGSPLHF
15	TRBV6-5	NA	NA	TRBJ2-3	TGTGCCAGCAGTTACTCTGAGGCTAGCACAGATACGCAGTATTTT	CASSYSEASTDTQYF
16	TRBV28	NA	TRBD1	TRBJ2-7	TGTGCCAGCAGCTTCCTTGGACAGGGGACCCCCTACGAGCAGTACTTC	CASSFLGQGTPYEQYF
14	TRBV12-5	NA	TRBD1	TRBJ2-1	TGTGCTAGTGCCCCGGGACAGGCTTACAATGAGCAGTTCTTC	CASAPGQAYNEQFF
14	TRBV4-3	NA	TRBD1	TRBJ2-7	TGCGCCAGCAGCCTCGGGGGACAGGGGAACGAGCAGTACTTC	CASSLGGQGNEQYF
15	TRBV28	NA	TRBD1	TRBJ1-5	TGTGCCAGCAGGCCTGGAAAGGGGGCGAATCAGCCCCAGCATTTT	CASRPGKGANQPQHF
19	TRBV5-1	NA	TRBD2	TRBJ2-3	TGCGCCAGCAGCTTGGAGATTCCGGGACTAGCGGGAATATCAGATACGCAGTATTTT	CASSLEIPGLAGISDTQYF
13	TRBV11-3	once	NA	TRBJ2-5	TGTGCCAGCAGGACGCACAGGGAAGAGACCCAGTACTTC	CASRTHREETQYF
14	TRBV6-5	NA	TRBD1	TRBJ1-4	TGTGCCAGCAGCCAAAGTCCCGGGACAGGGTGGCTGTTTTTT	CASSQSPGTGWLFF
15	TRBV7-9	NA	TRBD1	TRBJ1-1	TGTGCCAGCAGCCCGTGGACAGGGAAGAACACTGAAGCTTTCTTT	CASSPWTGKNTEAFF
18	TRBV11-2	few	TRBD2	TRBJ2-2	TGTGCCAGCAGCTTAGACCCGGGGACTAGAGGTTTCGCCGGGGAGCTGTTTTTT	CASSLDPGTRGFAGELFF
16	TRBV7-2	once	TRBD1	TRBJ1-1	TGTGCCAGCAGCTTAGCTGGACAGGGGTGGCACACTGAAGCTTTCTTT	CASSLAGQGWHTEAFF
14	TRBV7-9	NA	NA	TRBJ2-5	TGTGCCAGCAGCTTAGGGCACGGGGATGGGACCCAGTACTTC	CASSLGHGDGTQYF
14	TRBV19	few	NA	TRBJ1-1	TGTGCCAGTAGTATGCAACAGGGAAGGACTGAAGCTTTCTTT	CASSMQQGRTEAFF
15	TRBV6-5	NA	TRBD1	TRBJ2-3	TGTGCCAGCAGTTATGGGACAGGGACGGGAGATACGCAGTATTTT	CASSYGTGTGDTQYF
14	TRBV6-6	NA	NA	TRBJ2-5	TGTGCCAGCATTGGCCGCGGACAACCTGCCCGCCCAGACTTC	CASIGRGQPARPDF
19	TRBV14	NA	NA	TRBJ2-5	TGTGCCAGCAGCCAAGGAGGAGCCTTAGCGGTCCGAGACCAAGAGACCCAGTACTTC	CASSQGGALAVRDQETQYF
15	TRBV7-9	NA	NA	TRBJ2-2	TGTGCCAGCAGCGCCCCCGTCACTAGTTCCGGGGAGCTGTTTTTT	CASSAPVTSSGELFF
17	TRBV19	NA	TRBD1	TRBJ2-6	TGTGCCAGTAGATTGACAGGGGGTTTTGGTGGGGCCAACGGCCTGACTTTC	CASRLTGGFGGANGLTF
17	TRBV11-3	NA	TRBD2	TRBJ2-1	TGTGCCAGCAGCTCACCCATGCGACTAGCGGGCAACAATGAGCAGTTCTTC	CASSSPMRLAGNNEQFF
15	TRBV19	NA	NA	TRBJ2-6	TGTGCCAGTAGTAGCGACTATGGAGGGGCCAACGTCCTGACTTTC	CASSSDYGGANVLTF
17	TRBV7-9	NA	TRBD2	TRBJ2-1	TGTGCCAGCAGCCCAACAGGACTAGCGGGAGCCTACAATGAGCAGTTCTTC	CASSPTGLAGAYNEQFF
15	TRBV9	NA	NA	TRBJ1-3	TGTGCCAGCAGCGTAGTGCCAGGAACTGGAAACACCATATATTTT	CASSVVPGTGNTIYF
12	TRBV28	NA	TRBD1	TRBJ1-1	TGTGCCAGCAGTTTACCGGACAGGGTTGCTTTCTTT	CASSLPDRVAFF
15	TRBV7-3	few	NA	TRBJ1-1	TGTGCCAGCAGCTTAAGGCCGGGACAGAACACTGAAGCTTTCTTT	CASSLRPGQNTEAFF
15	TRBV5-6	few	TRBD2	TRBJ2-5	TGTGCCAGCAGCTTGGGCGGGGGAATGTTCGAGACCCAGTACTTC	CASSLGGGMFETQYF
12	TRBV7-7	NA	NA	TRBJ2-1	TGTGCTAGCAGCTTACGCGGAGGTGAGCAGTTCTTC	CASSLRGGEQFF
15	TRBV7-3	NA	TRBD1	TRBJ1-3	TGTGCCAGCAGCTCGGGACAGTACTCTGGAAACACCATATATTTT	CASSSGQYSGNTIYF
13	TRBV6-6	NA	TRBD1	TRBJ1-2	TGTGCCAGCAGTTATGAAGGGGGCAATGGCTACACCTTC	CASSYEGGNGYTF
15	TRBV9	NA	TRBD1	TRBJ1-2	TGTGCCAGCAGCGGAGACAGGGGGCCCGGCTATGGCTACACCTTC	CASSGDRGPGYGYTF
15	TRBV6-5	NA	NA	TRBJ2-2	TGTGCCAGCAGTTACCTCAGGGGACGGGCCGGGGAGCTGTTTTTT	CASSYLRGRAGELFF
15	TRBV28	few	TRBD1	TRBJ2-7	TGTGCCAGCAGTTCCGTAGGGGGCAGAGACTACGAGCAGTACTTC	CASSSVGGRDYEQYF
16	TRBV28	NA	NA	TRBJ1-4	TGTGCCAGCAGTTGGAACAGCTGGCCAACTAATGAAAAACTGTTTTTT	CASSWNSWPTNEKLFF
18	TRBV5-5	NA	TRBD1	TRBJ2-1	TGTGCCAGCAGCTTGGGTGGGAGGGGGGACAGGGGCTACAATGAGCAGTTCTTC	CASSLGGRGDRGYNEQFF
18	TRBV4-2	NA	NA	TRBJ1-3	TGTGCCAGCAGCCAAGATGCTCGGGGGACTGGAGAGGGAAACACCATATATTTT	CASSQDARGTGEGNTIYF
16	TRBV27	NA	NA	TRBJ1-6	TGTGCCAGCAGTACAACCAGGGAAGGGTCGAATTCACCCCTCCACTTT	CASSTTREGSNSPLHF
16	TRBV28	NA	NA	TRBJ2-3	TGTGCCAGCAGTTTTGTTGGACAGACTACCACAGATACGCAGTATTTT	CASSFVGQTTTDTQYF
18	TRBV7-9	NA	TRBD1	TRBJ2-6	TGTGCCAGCAGATCCGGGACAGGGGTTTCCTCTGGGGCCAACGTCCTGACTTTC	CASRSGTGVSSGANVLTF
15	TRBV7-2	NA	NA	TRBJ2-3	TGTGCCAGCAGCTTAGCGCGGGCCGCCACAGATACGCAGTATTTT	CASSLARAATDTQYF
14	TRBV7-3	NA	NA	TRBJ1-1	TGTGCCAGCAGCCCAGATACAGGGTACGCTGAAGCTTTCTTT	CASSPDTGYAEAFF
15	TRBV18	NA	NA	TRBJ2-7	TGTGCCAGCTCACCATATACAGGATCCACTACTGAGCAGTACTTC	CASSPYTGSTTEQYF
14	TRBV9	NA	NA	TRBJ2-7	TGTGCCAGCAGCGTAGATGCTGCGGCCTACGAGCAGTACTTC	CASSVDAAAYEQYF
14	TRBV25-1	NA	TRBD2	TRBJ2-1	TGTGCCAGCAGTCTGCCGGGGGGACCGATTGAGCAGTTCTTC	CASSLPGGPIEQFF
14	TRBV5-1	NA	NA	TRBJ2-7	TGCGCCAGCAGCGACCCGACAGACACCTACGAGCAGTACTTC	CASSDPTDTYEQYF
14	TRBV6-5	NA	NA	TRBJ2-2	TGTGCCAGCAGTTACCAGGGGCACACCGGGGAGCTGTTTTTT	CASSYQGHTGELFF
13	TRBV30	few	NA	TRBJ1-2	TGTGCCTGGAGTGGTTCCAGAAACTATGGCTACACCTTC	CAWSGSRNYGYTF